This T cell receptor beta chain originates from a study of T cell responses to AZD1222 COVID-19 vaccine. Study at large: Some second doses came at about 4 weeks and others at about 12 weeks; these were pooled. Whole-study findings and limits: Vaccination with two AZD1222 doses was followed by a rise in Spike-specific TCR breadth and depth. CD4 TCRs associated with vaccination spanned spike, dominating at 160-218 and 743-854.

Produced via immunoSEQ multiplex PCR; TCRdb's table is partial and in-frame only. The table records approximately 74,000 clones, 86% of them present only once. As to this clone: What it binds is unknown.

The CDR3 spans 15 residues. Germline V gene sequence: CDR1 MNHEY, CDR2 SVGAGI. V lost 7 bases and J lost 4; bases outside the gene matches: 9. V is TRBV6-5 and J is TRBJ1-5, with 8 positions matching TRBD1. The sequence was collected from an adult in good health. This specimen was peripheral blood, taken on day 0 of AZD1222 vaccination. DNA for the CDR3: TGTGCCAGCAACCCTGGACAGGGAGGGAATCAGCCCCAGCATTTT. It translates to CASNPGQGGNQPQHF.